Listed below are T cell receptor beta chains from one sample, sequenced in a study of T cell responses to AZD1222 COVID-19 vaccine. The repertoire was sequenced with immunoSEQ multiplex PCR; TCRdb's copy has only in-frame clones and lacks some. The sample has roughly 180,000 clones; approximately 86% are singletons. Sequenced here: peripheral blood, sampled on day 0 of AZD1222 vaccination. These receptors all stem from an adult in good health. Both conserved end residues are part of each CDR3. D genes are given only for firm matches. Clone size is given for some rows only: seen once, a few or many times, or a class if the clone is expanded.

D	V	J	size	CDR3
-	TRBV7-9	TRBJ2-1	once	CASSLVREFYNEQFF
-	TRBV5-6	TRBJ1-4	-	CASSTGGRSGEKLFF
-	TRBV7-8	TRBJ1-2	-	CASSLALPGSYYGYTF
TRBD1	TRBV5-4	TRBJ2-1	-	CASSLRTGNPGNEQFF
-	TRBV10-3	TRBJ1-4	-	CAISPREANEKLFF
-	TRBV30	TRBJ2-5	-	CAWSPEAHPETQYF
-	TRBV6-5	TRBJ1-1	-	CASSPSRGTEAFF
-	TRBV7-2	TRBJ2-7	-	CASSNSYEQYF
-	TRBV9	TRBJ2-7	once	CASSVTGLSYEQYF
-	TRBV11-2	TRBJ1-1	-	CASSLGQGKDAFF
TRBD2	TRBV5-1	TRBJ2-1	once	CASGVTREISYNEQFF
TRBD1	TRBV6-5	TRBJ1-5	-	CASRDRENQPQHF
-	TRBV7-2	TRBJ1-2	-	CASSLKGGGGYTF
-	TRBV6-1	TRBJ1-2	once	CASSENPDGYYGYTF
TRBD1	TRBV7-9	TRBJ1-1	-	CASAGQGAAAFF
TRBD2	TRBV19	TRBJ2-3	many	CASSSSGGQVWDTQYF
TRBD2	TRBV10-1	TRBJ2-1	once	CASSDRGRAGNEQFF
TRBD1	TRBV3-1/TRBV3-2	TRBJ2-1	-	CASSPDRGSYNEQFF
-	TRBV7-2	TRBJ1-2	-	CASSPRADTTIGYTF
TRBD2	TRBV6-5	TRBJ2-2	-	CASRLLAPRTGELFF
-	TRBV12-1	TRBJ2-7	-	CASSFAGTNSYEQYF
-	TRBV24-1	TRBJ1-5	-	CATRKTQNSNQPQHF
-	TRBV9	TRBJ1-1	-	CAGSQGPNTEAFF
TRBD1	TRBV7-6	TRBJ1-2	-	CASSPTRGTGGNYGYTF
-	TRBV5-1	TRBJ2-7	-	CASSLGAGGQEEQYF
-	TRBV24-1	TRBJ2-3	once	CATSDFSDTQYF
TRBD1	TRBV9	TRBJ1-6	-	CASSVGQGFNSYNSPLHF